What follows describes a single T cell receptor (beta chain). Its specificity is unknown. This sample was included in a study of Ad26.COV2.S vaccination and SARS-CoV-2 variants. Overall study: Ad26.COV2.S arm of COV1001 included the donor. Study-wide results and caveats: After vaccination, substantial breadth of spike-specific CD8+ and CD4+ responses was reported.

Treatment denoted: roughly 20 received Ad26.COV2.S at low or high dose, single or two shots; 5 received placebo; per-sample allocation not given. Sampling occurred on day 63 after the first vaccine or placebo injection. Per germline, CDR1 SGHVS and CDR2 FNYEAQ. V gave up 2 bases and J gave up 5 bases, with 15 bases separating them. The CDR3 length is 15 residues. TCRdb's copy holds only in-frame clones and misses some; the assay was immunoSEQ multiplex PCR. The sample has over 400,000 clones, about nine tenths seen once. This specimen was peripheral blood, taken in a trial of Ad26.COV2.S vaccine versus placebo. The sequence came from a person aged 18-60 years who received the Ad26.COV2.S COVID-19 vaccine or a placebo. J is TRBJ1-1 and V is TRBV7-6; D might be TRBD1 (5 bases). The CDR3 DNA sequence: TGTGCCAGCAGCTTATCTCCCCGGGGGGGGACTGAAGCTTTCTTT. Encoded protein: CASSLSPRGGTEAFF.